Shown below are 8 T cell receptor beta chains from a single sample sequenced in a study of blood T cell repertoires in COVID-19. TCRdb's copy holds only in-frame clones and misses some; the assay was immunoSEQ multiplex PCR. The table lists 200,000 to 250,000 clones, 84% of them singletons. The sequenced sample was PBMCs or T cells enriched from blood (not recorded which). The source is a man in his 60s who had recovered from COVID-19.

V gene TRBV7-9 combines with J gene TRBJ2-3, with TRBD1 identical over 7 bases. Per germline, CDR1 SEHNR and CDR2 FQNEAQ (reference sequence). There are 14 residues in the CDR3. V lost 5 bases, J lost 4 bases, and 6 bases stayed unmatched. CDR3 nucleotides: TGTGCCAGCAGCCCGAACAGGGGTTCAGATACGCAGTATTTT. Its protein product is CASSPNRGSDTQYF.

The chain combines TRBV6-4 with TRBJ1-2, with unresolved D. Trimming removed 5 bases at V and 4 bases at J, with 14 bases between. Germline V CDR1 and CDR2: MRHNA, SNTAGT. The length of the CDR3 is 14 residues. CDR3 loop: CASSPSFRSYGYTF. The CDR3 DNA is TGTGCCAGCAGTCCTAGTTTCCGTAGCTATGGCTACACCTTC.

This clone was observed a single time. The chain employs TRBV19 and TRBJ2-2; 7 nucleotides line up with TRBD1. The germline V gene encodes CDR1 LNHDA and CDR2 SQIVND (reference sequence). The CDR3 is 15 residues long. J lost 2 bases, V lost 4 bases, and 4 bases had no gene match. CDR3: CASSTRQGNTGELFF. The CDR3 region has the DNA TGTGCCAGTAGTACTAGACAGGGTAACACCGGGGAGCTGTTTTTT.

This chain joins TRBV7-9 and TRBJ1-1, with D maybe TRBD1 (5 bases). From germline, CDR1 is SEHNR and CDR2 FQNEAQ (reference sequence). Trimming stripped 1 base from V and 0 bases from J, with 9 bases between. CDR3 length: 15 amino acids. In nucleotides, the CDR3 is TGTGCCAGCAGCTTAGTCGGGGGATTGAACACTGAAGCTTTCTTT. Amino acid sequence: CASSLVGGLNTEAFF.

The chain is built from TRBV5-1 and TRBJ2-7, with a tentative D call TRBD1 (6 bases). The V gene lost 4 bases and the J gene lost 1 base, with 18 bases spanning the gap. This CDR3 is built from 16 residues. The germline CDR1 and CDR2 sequences are SGHRS and YFSETQ. CDR3 sequence reads: CASSPGYRAESYEQYF. The CDR3, as DNA: TGCGCCAGCAGCCCAGGGTACAGGGCCGAATCCTACGAGCAGTACTTC.

This clone was detected a few times. The chain is built from TRBV20-1 and TRBJ2-3; D perhaps matches TRBD1 (5 bases). This CDR3 has 11 amino acids. CDR1 is DFQATT and CDR2 is SNEGSKA in the germline V gene (reference sequence). V was pared by 0 bases and J by 9 bases, with 7 bases between. Here the CDR3 DNA reads TGCAGTGCTAGAGAAGGGGAAACGCAGTATTTT. Amino acids: CSAREGETQYF.

This clone occurred once. The chain employs TRBV11-2 and TRBJ1-2, with D perhaps TRBD1 (5 bases). The CDR3 sequence is 14 residues long. Trimming took off 1 base at V and 4 bases at J, with 10 bases between the two ends. The germline gives CDR1 SGHAT, CDR2 FQNNGV. The CDR3 protein is CASSLGQGGYGYTF. DNA for the CDR3: TGTGCCAGCAGCTTAGGGCAGGGTGGCTATGGCTACACCTTC. Full variable domain (rest looked up from reference TRBV11-2 and TRBJ1-2): EAGVAQSPRYKIIEKRQSVAFWCNPISGHATLYWYQQILGQGPKLLIQFQNNGVVDDSQLPKDRFSAERLKGVDSTLKIQPAKLEDSAVYLCASSLGQGGYGYTFGSGTRLTVV.

The chain employs TRBV21-1 and TRBJ1-5; the listed D gene, TRBD1, was not tested against the DNA. TRBV21-1 is tagged as a pseudogene. This CDR3 spans 15 amino acids. The DNA of the CDR3 is TGTGCCACTAAGCGGACAGGGGCGCGCAATCAGCCCCAGCATTTT. This encodes CATKRTGARNQPQHF.